Each of the 5 T cell receptor beta chains below was sequenced from the same sample in a study of CD8+ T cells in alopecia areata. Scientists pooled cutaneous lymph node cells and sorted them on CD4, CD8alpha, NKG2D, NKG2ACE and other markers. RNA extraction was followed by reverse transcription into cDNA, which acted as the sequencing template. Sequenced by immunoSEQ multiplex PCR; TCRdb stores in-frame clones only, minus some. The sample yields approximately 19,000 clones, without any singletons. Sequences were obtained from CD8+ T cells sorted from a lymph node. The receptors stem from a C3H/HeJ mouse with alopecia areata. This strain has MHC haplotype H2-k.

This clone was picked up a small number of times. Genes and germline are mouse. The CDR3 end is not reached by the read, which stops 4 residues before it; the germline J gene fills it in. The chain is built from TRBV14 and TRBJ2-7, with D maybe TRBD1 (6 bases). CDR1 and CDR2 from the germline V gene are SGHDT and FRDEAV. V lost 1 base and J lost 0, with 8 bases in between. The CDR3 is made up of 14 amino acids. Partial CDR3 DNA: TGTGCCAGCAGTTTCAAGGACAGCTCCTAT. Encoded protein: CASSFKDSSY. The full CDR3 reads CASSFKDSSYEQYF.

This clone was observed many times. Gene and germline names: mouse. The read terminates 4 residues ahead of where the CDR3 ends, so the germline J gene completes it. The rearrangement joins TRBV13-3 to TRBJ2-5, with 12 bases identical to TRBD2. Germline-derived CDR1 and CDR2 are NNHDY and SYVADS. This CDR3 is 16 amino acids long. Incomplete CDR3 DNA: TGTGCCAGCAGTGATCGACTGGGGGGGCGCAGAGAC. It encodes CASSDRLGGRRD. The entire CDR3 protein is CASSDRLGGRRDTQYF.

In this sample, this clone turned up a few times. Genes here carry mouse names. With the read ending 4 residues before the CDR3 end, the germline J gene is used to fill in that end. J is TRBJ2-2 and V is TRBV19; D is perhaps TRBD1 (5 bases). Germline CDR1 reads FNHDT; CDR2 reads SITEND (reference sequence). The CDR3 sequence is 14 residues long. V gave up 7 bases and J gave up 1 base, with 11 bases separating them. The CDR3 bases that were read are TGTGCCAGCTCCTCGAGGGGAAACACCGGG. This codes for CASSSRGNTG. The entire CDR3 is CASSSRGNTGQLYF.

Notes on this clone: Mouse germline and gene names are used. Read data end 4 residues before the CDR3 end; the end is taken from the germline J gene. J is TRBJ2-7 and V is TRBV17; weak D call: TRBD2 (6 bases). Between the trimmed V and J ends, which lost 3 bases and 3 bases, there was a span of 12 bases. The CDR3 has 14 residues. The germline CDR1 and CDR2 sequences are MNHDT and YYDKIL. CDR3 DNA (partial): TGTGCTAGCAGTAGTAGGGTGGGGGTCTAT. Protein product: CASSSRVGVY. Given in full, the CDR3 is CASSSRVGVYEQYF.

In its sample, this clone was seen a few times. Gene names refer to mouse genes. The read comes to an end 4 residues before the CDR3 does, leaving the germline J gene to fill in the end. The chain carries TRBV13-1 and TRBJ2-3, with 7 bases fitting TRBD1. With V trimmed by 0 bases and J by 4 bases, 2 bases remained unmatched. This CDR3 is built from 14 residues. Germline-derived CDR1 and CDR2 are NSHNY and SYGAGN. CDR3 loop: CASSDDRGSETLYF. The CDR3 bases that were read are TGTGCCAGCAGTGATGACAGGGGCTCAGAA.